A single T cell receptor beta chain is shown here with its context. Its cognate antigen has yet to be identified. No much larger clonotype is one base removed from it; base qualities were not supplied. The sample originates from a study of blood T cells in healthy people across ages (dated by TCRdb to the mid-2010s). Concerning the study at large: In model experiments, template switching captured roughly one uniquely barcoded TCR beta cDNA molecule for every two T cells. The study measured age-related changes in TCR beta repertoire diversity using deep sequencing normalized with unique cDNA molecular identifiers. Donors were grouped into four age groups: young (average 16 years), middle-aged (about 40), aged (over 55) and long-lived (approximately 78). To avoid experimental bias, donors of different ages were randomly spread across the sequencing lanes. Two additional independent replicas of 1 million unique cDNA reads from the same blood draw were analyzed for two donors (one aged 18 to 30 and one aged 80 or older).

Library prep was done by 5' RACE. The run used an Illumina HiSeq 2500. The second PCR ran for about 7 to 11 cycles and used a J-beta primer mix along with a sample-barcoded 5' primer. A unique molecular identifier was introduced onto each TCR beta cDNA molecule by a template-switch 5' adaptor carrying 12 random nucleotides. Each sample yielded at least 2.5 million CDR3-containing paired-end reads. The Mint cDNA synthesis kit, primed by a TRBC-specific oligonucleotide, was used to synthesize first-strand cDNA from all RNA. Following uracil-DNA glycosylase treatment, all cDNA underwent a first 18-cycle PCR with the universal primers M1SS and BC2_uni_R. In the source study's methods: Each sample was normalized by randomly selecting 1 million high-quality reads, each carrying a distinct molecular identifier. Reads sharing molecular identifiers were discarded rather than binned into consensus sequences. CDR3 identification, clonotype clustering and error correction used MiTCR with a Q25 quality threshold and the strictest error-elimination algorithm. Lower-bound total TCR beta diversity was estimated with a nonparametric unseen species model using Euler transformation. TCRdb took the public reads, trimmed them with fastp at Q25, ran MiXCR for clone calling and kept in-frame beta chains. When rows share a CDR3 protein, they turn into one entry using the most common DNA and genes. These V and J calls originate from TCRdb's pipeline instead of the authors' own analysis. The table for this sample lists about 1.8 million distinct CDR3 sequences; roughly 50% of them were counted only once. Jointly, the top ten make up around 2.1% of the sample.

The CDR3 covers 13 residues, taking in both the cysteine and the phenylalanine. CDR3 DNA is the only sequence kept; it has 39 bases, read in frame from the first base. Trimming costs V 3 bases and J 6 bases, and their ends lie 11 bases apart. Reading the germline V gene gives CDR1 SGHRS and CDR2 YFSETQ. The donors were 40 or so Caucasian individuals from Russia, aged 6 to 90 years, who were systemically healthy. Around 9.8 milliliters of peripheral blood were collected from each donor into EDTA-treated Vacutainer tubes. Ficoll-Paque density-gradient centrifugation was used to isolate PBMCs, with at least 7 million obtained per sample. Trizol reagent was used to extract total RNA from PBMCs, with at least 6 micrograms per sample. The percentages of naive CD45RAhigh/CD27high T cells were determined by flow cytometry on a PBMC aliquot from every donor. The research as a whole found: Compared with the aged group, the long-lived group had more naive CD4+ T cells, fewer expanded clones and increased TCR diversity, a pattern suggesting age selection. As age increased, observed TCR beta diversity per million T cells dropped in a roughly linear way, and a significant reduction was already evident by age around 41. Donor CMV infection status was unknown, potentially confounding age-related changes in expanded clonotypes. Estimates of total diversity from one million sequenced T cells were regarded as lower bounds and underestimates. A strong correlation was found between observed TCR beta diversity and the percentage of naive T cells measured by flow cytometry. Since profiling was done on bulk unsorted PBMCs, naive and antigen-experienced compartments could not be conclusively compared.

This TCR came from a middle-aged woman in good health. The chain is made from TRBV5-1 and TRBJ2-3; the D gene cannot be named for sure. Material: blood. The CDR3 loop reads CASSYGPEDTQYF. The DNA sequence follows: TGCGCCAGCAGCTATGGGCCGGAGGATACGCAGTATTTT. Full variable domain (CDR3 extended with the reference TRBV5-1 and TRBJ2-3 proteins): KAGVTQTPRYLIKTRGQQVTLSCSPISGHRSVSWYQQTPGQGLQFLFEYFSETQRNKGNFPGRFSGRQFSNSRSEMNVSTLELGDSALYLCASSYGPEDTQYFGPGTRLTVL.